The sequence of this TCR beta chain was determined in a study of T cell repertoires in cytomegalovirus infection. On the study more broadly: It can be stated that public TCR beta signatures indicated CMV infection as well as a matching HLA type.

This CDR3 region has 16 residues. The ends were cut back, 3 bases at V and 0 bases at J, with 15 bases in the middle. To note about this clonotype: The antigen is not known.

TCRdb re-derived calls from the reads in MiXCR, one entry per CDR3 protein. This table has approximately 1,000,000 distinct CDR3 sequences, under 40% appearing once. The gene calls are TRBV12-3 or TRBV12-4 and TRBJ2-7; D uncertain. This material consisted of cultured CD8+ T cells from PBMCs, taken from culture after CMV antigen stimulation. The sequence derives from a human donor in good health (CMV status not recorded). Some clones in this sample may be carry-over from other donors' samples. The CDR3 DNA reads TGTGCCAGCAGTTTCGAAGTGACACACGACTCCTACGAGCAGTACTTC. This codes for CASSFEVTHDSYEQYF.